Below are 8 T cell receptor beta chains sequenced from a single sample in a study of shared clonotypes between healthy human individuals. Clones were sequenced by immunoSEQ multiplex PCR, and TCRdb holds only the in-frame ones, with some missing. In the table there are around 240,000 clones, approximately 65% of which are singletons. The sequenced sample consisted of memory CD4+ T cells sorted from blood. The subset here: CD45RA-negative fraction. Receptors originate from a man aged 25-40 years in good health.

This clone occurred a few times. The chain uses TRBV7-8 and TRBJ1-1; TRBD1 might be the D (5 bases). CDR1 and CDR2 from the germline V gene are SGHVS and FQNEAQ. Trimming left V 3 bases short and J 7 bases short, with 9 bases between. This CDR3 region has 12 residues. CDR3 protein: CASSLGGSEAFF. The DNA for the CDR3 is TGTGCCAGCAGCTTGGGGGGTAGTGAAGCTTTCTTT.

V usage is TRBV2 and J usage is TRBJ2-3; TRBD2 might be the D (7 bases). This CDR3 comprises 12 residues. Germline assignment: CDR1 SNHLY and CDR2 FYNNEI. V lost 7 bases and J lost 10, with 15 bases in between. The CDR3 nucleotides read TGTGCCAGCACGGGGGGCGAGGGGCCGCAGTATTTT. Translated: CASTGGEGPQYF.

The rearrangement links TRBV10-1 to TRBJ2-2; no definite D call. Germline V gives CDR1 WNHNN, CDR2 SYGVQD (reference sequence). The CDR3 spans 15 residues. Trimming took 6 bases from V and 6 from J, leaving 17 bases between them. The CDR3 region is CASSKDGPRAGELFF. The CDR3 DNA sequence: TGCGCCAGCAGCAAGGACGGGCCGCGCGCCGGGGAGCTGTTTTTT.

The chain is built from TRBV19 and TRBJ2-3, with 9 bases aligning to TRBD1. Trimming took 6 bases from V and 5 from J; bases not matched to a gene: 3. The CDR3 is 13 amino acids. The V gene's germline CDR1 is LNHDA and CDR2 SQIVND (reference sequence). CDR3 loop: CASSTGGGDTQYF. Written as DNA, the CDR3 is TGTGCCAGTAGCACAGGGGGCGGAGATACGCAGTATTTT.

This clone came up once. The genes are TRBV7-3 and TRBJ1-5; TRBD1 matches at 7 bases. J was trimmed by 5 bases and V by 5 bases; bases with no gene match: 9. The CDR3 sequence is 15 residues long. Germline V lookup: CDR1 SGHTA, CDR2 FQGTGA. In DNA, the CDR3 is TGTGCCAGCAGCCCCATTGACAGGGATCATCAGCCCCAGCATTTT. Translating it yields CASSPIDRDHQPQHF.

This chain links TRBV7-2 with TRBJ2-7, with 12 bases identical to TRBD2. The trim removed 5 bases at V and 3 bases at J, leaving 14 bases unmatched. Germline V gene sequence: CDR1 SGHTA, CDR2 FQGNSA. The CDR3 length is 18 residues. The CDR3 region has the DNA TGTGCCAGCAGCATCAGGAGCGGCGCGGGACTAGCGGGCTACGAGCAGTACTTC. Translating it yields CASSIRSGAGLAGYEQYF.

Comments on this clone: This specimen includes other DNA sequences encoding the same CDR3. The chain is built from TRBV7-2 and TRBJ2-2; TRBD1 or TRBD2 may be the D gene (5 bases each). The CDR3 has 15 amino acids. Germline V gene sequence: CDR1 SGHTA, CDR2 FQGNSA. V dropped 1 base and J dropped 1 base, with 7 bases sitting between them. CDR3 sequence reads: CASSLGGGNTGELFF. CDR3 coding DNA: TGTGCCAGCAGCTTAGGTGGGGGGAACACCGGGGAGCTGTTTTTT.

The chain employs TRBV28 and TRBJ2-2, with 9 nucleotides matching TRBD2. The germline gives CDR1 MDHEN, CDR2 SYDVKM. This CDR3 is built from 15 residues. The V gene end was trimmed by 1 base and the J gene end by 5 bases; junction bases not matched to a gene: 2. The CDR3 sequence is CASSLYSGRTGELFF. DNA for the CDR3: TGTGCCAGCAGTTTATATAGCGGGAGAACCGGGGAGCTGTTTTTT.